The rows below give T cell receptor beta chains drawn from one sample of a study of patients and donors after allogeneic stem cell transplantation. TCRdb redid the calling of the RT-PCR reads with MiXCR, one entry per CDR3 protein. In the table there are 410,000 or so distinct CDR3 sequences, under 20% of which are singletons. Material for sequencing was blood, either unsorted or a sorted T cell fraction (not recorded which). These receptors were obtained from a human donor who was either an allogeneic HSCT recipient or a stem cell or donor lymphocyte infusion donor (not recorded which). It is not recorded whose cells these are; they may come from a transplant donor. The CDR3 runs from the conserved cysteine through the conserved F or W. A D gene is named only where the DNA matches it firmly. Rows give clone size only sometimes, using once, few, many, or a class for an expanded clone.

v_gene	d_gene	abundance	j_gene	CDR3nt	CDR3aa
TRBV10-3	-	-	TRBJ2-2	TGTGCCATCAGAATGGCCGGATCGAACACCGGGGAGCTGTTTTTT	CAIRMAGSNTGELFF
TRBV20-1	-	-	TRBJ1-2	TGCAGTGCGCCAATCTATGGCTACACCTTC	CSAPIYGYTF
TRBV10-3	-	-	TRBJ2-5	TGTGCCATCAGTGAGTCGAGGTTGCAAGAGACCCAGTACTTC	CAISESRLQETQYF
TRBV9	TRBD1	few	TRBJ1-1	TGTGCCAGCAGCGTAGAGGCAGGGGGTTGGACTGAAGCTTTCTTT	CASSVEAGGWTEAFF
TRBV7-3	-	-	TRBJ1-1	TGTGCCAGCAGCTTAGAGTCGGGAACCGGCACTGAAGCTTTCTTT	CASSLESGTGTEAFF
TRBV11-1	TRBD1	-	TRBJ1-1	TGTGCCAGCAGCTTAGTCCTAACACAGGGGCGTGCGTCTCCTCTGAACACTGAAGCTTTCTTT	CASSLVLTQGRASPLNTEAFF
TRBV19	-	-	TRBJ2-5	TGTGCCAGTAGTACAAAGACTCCGACGGTGATCCAGTACTTC	CASSTKTPTVIQYF
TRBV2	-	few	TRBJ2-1	TGTGCCAGCAGAGAACCCCCACCCCGTCGTGTGGCTGAGCAGTTCTTC	CASREPPPRRVAEQFF
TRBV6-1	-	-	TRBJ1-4	TGTGCCAGCAGGCCGACAGGAACTAATGAAAAACTGTTTTTT	CASRPTGTNEKLFF
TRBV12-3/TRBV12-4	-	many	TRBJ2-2	TGTGCCAGCAGTTTAAGCAGGTCCGGGGAGCTGTTTTTT	CASSLSRSGELFF
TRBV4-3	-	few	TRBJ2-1	TGCGCCAGCAGCCCCAGACAGGGAGGCTCCTACAATGAGCAGTTCTTC	CASSPRQGGSYNEQFF
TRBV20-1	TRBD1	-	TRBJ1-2	TGCAGTGCTATCCCGACAGGGTTCCATGGCTACACCTTC	CSAIPTGFHGYTF
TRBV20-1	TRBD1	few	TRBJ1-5	TGCAGTGCCCGCGGGACAGGGGGCCTTGGTCAGCCCCAGCATTTT	CSARGTGGLGQPQHF
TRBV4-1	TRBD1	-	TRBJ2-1	TGCGCCAGCCTTCTGCCGGGACAGGGAAGCAATGAGCAGTTCTTC	CASLLPGQGSNEQFF
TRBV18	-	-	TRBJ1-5	TGTGCCAGCTCACTCCCAAGCCGGGAGAGGATTAATCAGCCCCAGCATTTT	CASSLPSRERINQPQHF
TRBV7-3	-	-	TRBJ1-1	TGTGCCAGCAGCTCACGGGGGGGGGCCTCTCGGGCTGAAGCTTTCTTT	CASSSRGGASRAEAFF
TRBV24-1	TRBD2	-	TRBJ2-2	TGTGCCACCAGTGGGGGACTAGCGGGAGAAAACACCGGGGAGCTGTTTTTT	CATSGGLAGENTGELFF
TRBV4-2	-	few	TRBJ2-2	TGTGCCAGCAGCCAAGAGGCCGGACTGAACACCGGGGAGCTGTTTTTT	CASSQEAGLNTGELFF
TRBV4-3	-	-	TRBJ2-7	TGCGCCAGCAGCCAAGACTACGGGGATGGGGTCGAGCAGTACTTC	CASSQDYGDGVEQYF
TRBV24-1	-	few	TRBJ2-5	TGTGCCACCAGTCCCGAGGGCGGAGAGACCCAGTACTTC	CATSPEGGETQYF
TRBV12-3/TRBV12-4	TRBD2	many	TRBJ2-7	TGTGCCAGCAAACTAGCGGGGGAGCTTTACGAGCAGTACTTC	CASKLAGELYEQYF
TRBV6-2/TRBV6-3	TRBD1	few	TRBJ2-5	TGTGCCAGCAGTTACTCCGGGACAGGGGCCCAAGAGACCCAGTACTTC	CASSYSGTGAQETQYF
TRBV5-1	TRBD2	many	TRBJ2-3	TGCGCCAGCAGCTTGGAGCGGGGACGCACAGATACGCAGTATTTT	CASSLERGRTDTQYF
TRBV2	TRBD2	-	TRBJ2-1	TGTGCCAGCAGGACAACTAGACTAGCGGGGGGAACGGACAATGAGCAGTTCTTC	CASRTTRLAGGTDNEQFF
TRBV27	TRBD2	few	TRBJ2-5	TGTGCCAGCAGTTCCCCCCGGACTAGCGGGTTAGAAGAGACCCAGTACTTC	CASSSPRTSGLEETQYF
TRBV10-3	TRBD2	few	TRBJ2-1	TGTGCCATCAGTGAGGTGGGACTAGCGGGATACAATGAGCAGTTCTTC	CAISEVGLAGYNEQFF
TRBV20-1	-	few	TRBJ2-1	TGCAGTGCCGTTCGGGAGTACTCCTACAATGAGCAGTTCTTC	CSAVREYSYNEQFF
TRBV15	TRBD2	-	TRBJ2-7	TGTGCCACCAGCGGAAGGACTAGCGGGGGTTCCTACGAGCAGTACTTC	CATSGRTSGGSYEQYF